This T cell receptor (beta chain) was recovered during a study of shared T cell receptors in the human thymus. Data came from immunoSEQ multiplex PCR; TCRdb stores just in-frame clones and leaves some out. This repertoire shows hundreds of thousands of clones, 80% to 90% found once; its top ten account for roughly 0.01%. Germline V gene data show CDR1 as SEHNR and CDR2 as FQNEAQ (reference sequence). The CDR3 has 17 residues. Trimming shortened V by 1 base and J by 2 bases, and 14 bases separated the two germline ends. Another study also made use of these data, one on human thymus T cells. That report notes: Having surgery to correct congenital heart defects, healthy Finnish infants acted as the donors.

The sample taken for sequencing was thymocytes. This chain links TRBV7-9 with TRBJ1-4; D may be TRBD1 (6 bases). The source is a girl in the first two years of life with a congenital heart defect. In DNA form, the CDR3 reads TGTGCCAGCAGCTTAGTGTCAGGGGTCTGGACTAATGAAAAACTGTTTTTT. Amino acid sequence: CASSLVSGVWTNEKLFF.